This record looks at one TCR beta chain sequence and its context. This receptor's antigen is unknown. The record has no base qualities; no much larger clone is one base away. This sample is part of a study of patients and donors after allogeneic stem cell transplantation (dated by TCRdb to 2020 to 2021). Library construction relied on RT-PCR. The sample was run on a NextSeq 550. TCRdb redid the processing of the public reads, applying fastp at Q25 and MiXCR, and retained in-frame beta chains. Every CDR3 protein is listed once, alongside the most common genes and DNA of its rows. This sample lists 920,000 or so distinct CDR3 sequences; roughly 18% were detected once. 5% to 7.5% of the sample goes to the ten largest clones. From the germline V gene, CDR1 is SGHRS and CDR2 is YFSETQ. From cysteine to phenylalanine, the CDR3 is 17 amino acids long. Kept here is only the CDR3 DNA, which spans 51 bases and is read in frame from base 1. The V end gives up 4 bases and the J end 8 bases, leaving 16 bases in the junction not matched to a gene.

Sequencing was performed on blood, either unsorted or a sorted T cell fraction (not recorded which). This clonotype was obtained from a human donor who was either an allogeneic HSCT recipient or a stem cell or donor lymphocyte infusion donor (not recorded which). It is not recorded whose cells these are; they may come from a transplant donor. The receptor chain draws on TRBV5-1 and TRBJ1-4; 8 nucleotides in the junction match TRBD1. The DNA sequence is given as TGCGCCAGCAGCCGAGGGAGTGGCCAGGGGGCAAGAGAAAAACTGTTTTTT. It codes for CASSRGSGQGAREKLFF. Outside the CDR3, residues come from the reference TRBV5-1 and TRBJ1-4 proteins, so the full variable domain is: KAGVTQTPRYLIKTRGQQVTLSCSPISGHRSVSWYQQTPGQGLQFLFEYFSETQRNKGNFPGRFSGRQFSNSRSEMNVSTLELGDSALYLCASSRGSGQGAREKLFFGSGTQLSVL.